Listed below are T cell receptor beta chains from one sample, sequenced in a study of blood T cell repertoires in COVID-19. Libraries were prepared by immunoSEQ multiplex PCR; TCRdb keeps only in-frame clonotypes and omits some of them. The table lists about 170,000 clones, 70% to 90% of them singletons. Input material: peripheral blood. The receptors come from a woman at least 80 years old in a cohort sampled during active or convalescent COVID-19. Both conserved end residues are part of each CDR3. A D gene is named only where the DNA matches it firmly. The size field is filled for only some rows; it gives once, few, many or a size class.

cdr3_nt cdr3_aa j_call d_call v_call clone_size
TGTGCCAGCAGTCGGGACAGTCGCTCTGGAAACACCATATATTTT CASSRDSRSGNTIYF TRBJ1-3 TRBD1 TRBV6-5 .
TGTGCCACCAGCCCTTCCTCCCTCACTCAACAAGAGACCCAGTACTTC CATSPSSLTQQETQYF TRBJ2-5 . TRBV15 .
TGTGCCACCCTAGAGGGCTTCGGCACTGAAGCTTTCTTT CATLEGFGTEAFF TRBJ1-1 . TRBV6-5 .
TGCGCCAGCAGCCAAGGGGGGGGATGGAAACACGAGCAGTACTTC CASSQGGGWKHEQYF TRBJ2-7 TRBD2 TRBV4-3 once
TGTGCCAGCTCACCACCTTCCAGGTTCTTTAATGAGCAGTTCTTC CASSPPSRFFNEQFF TRBJ2-1 . TRBV18 .
TGTGCCAGCAGCCACAGGGGCCTCACAGATACGCAGTATTTT CASSHRGLTDTQYF TRBJ2-3 TRBD1 TRBV5-6 .
TGTGCTAGCAGCTTAGATGGGGCTGGGGAGCTGTTTTTT CASSLDGAGELFF TRBJ2-2 . TRBV7-7 .
TGTGCCAGCAGTTACTCGATCGGGGAGGCTAACTATGGCTACACCTTC CASSYSIGEANYGYTF TRBJ1-2 . TRBV6-5 .
TGCGCCAGCAGCTTGGCCGGCGGTGCTTGGGGAAACACCATATATTTT CASSLAGGAWGNTIYF TRBJ1-3 . TRBV5-1 .
TGTGCCATCAGTGATCCAGCGGGAGGGCCGAGGTCCCCAAGCACAGATACGCAGTATTTT CAISDPAGGPRSPSTDTQYF TRBJ2-3 TRBD2 TRBV10-3 .
TGTGCCAGCAGCTCTGGGCCAGCCGCAGATACGCAGTATTTT CASSSGPAADTQYF TRBJ2-3 . TRBV11-3 .
TGTGCCAGCAGCCCCACACCCCTCTCTGGGGCCAACGTTCTGACTTTC CASSPTPLSGANVLTF TRBJ2-6 . TRBV3-1/TRBV3-2 .
TGTGCCAGCAGTTTGGGGACTCCACGTGATACGCAGTATTTT CASSLGTPRDTQYF TRBJ2-3 . TRBV27 .
TGCGCCAGCAAAGAGGGAGTAGAGACCCAGTACTTC CASKEGVETQYF TRBJ2-5 . TRBV10-2 .
TGTGCCAGCAGGTCTAGCGGGGGGGGCTACGAGCAGTACTTC CASRSSGGGYEQYF TRBJ2-7 TRBD2 TRBV6-5 .
TGTGCCAGCTCACCTCAAGGGGGCGCGGCCGGCTACACCTTC CASSPQGGAAGYTF TRBJ1-2 TRBD1 TRBV18 .
TGTGCCAGCAGCCAAAGGACAGGCTCACGGGATACGCAGTATTTT CASSQRTGSRDTQYF TRBJ2-3 TRBD1 TRBV3-1/TRBV3-2 .
TGCGCCAGCAGCCCCACACTAGCGGGGGGGATGAACACCGGGGAGCTGTTTTTT CASSPTLAGGMNTGELFF TRBJ2-2 TRBD2 TRBV5-1 .
TGTGCCAGCAGCTTAATTAGTCGGGATAATGAAAAACTGTTTTTT CASSLISRDNEKLFF TRBJ1-4 . TRBV11-3 .
TGTGCCAGCAGTGAACCGGGCAGGGGCACCTACGAGCAGTACTTC CASSEPGRGTYEQYF TRBJ2-7 . TRBV6-1 .
TGTGCCAGCGCGAGCGGGGGGCAGAACAATGAGCAGTTCTTC CASASGGQNNEQFF TRBJ2-1 TRBD2 TRBV5-4 .
TGTGCCAGCAGAATACAGGGCTACTCTGGAAACACCATATATTTT CASRIQGYSGNTIYF TRBJ1-3 . TRBV28 .
TGTGCCAGCAGCTTAGCTCCGGGACTAGCTTCCTACAATGAGCAGTTCTTC CASSLAPGLASYNEQFF TRBJ2-1 TRBD2 TRBV7-9 .
TGTGCCAGCAGCCTAGACCCTACAGGGGGCGCAGGTCAGCCCCAGCATTTT CASSLDPTGGAGQPQHF TRBJ1-5 TRBD1 TRBV7-2 .
TGTGCCAGCAGCCCCCTGTCAGGCACTGAAGCTTTCTTT CASSPLSGTEAFF TRBJ1-1 . TRBV5-6 .
TGTGCCAGCAGCTTATTGTTAGGGGATCCCTCCTACAATGAGCAGTTCTTC CASSLLLGDPSYNEQFF TRBJ2-1 . TRBV11-2 .
TGTGCCAGTAGTTCACAGGGCGGATCACCCCTCCACTTT CASSSQGGSPLHF TRBJ1-6 . TRBV19 .
TGTGCCAGCAGCGTAGAAGATAGCGGGGGGGCCGCGACCAAAAACATTCAGTACTTC CASSVEDSGGAATKNIQYF TRBJ2-4 TRBD2 TRBV9 .
TGCGCCAGCAGCCAAGAGGGCAGGGAGGGTCGGCAGTACTTC CASSQEGREGRQYF TRBJ2-7 TRBD2 TRBV4-3 once
TGTGCCAGCAGCCAACTGGGTGGAGGGGCCGGAAACACCATATATTTT CASSQLGGGAGNTIYF TRBJ1-3 . TRBV3-1/TRBV3-2 .
TGTGCCAGCAGTTACGTCGGCCCTACGATTCGGGCAGATACGCAGTATTTT CASSYVGPTIRADTQYF TRBJ2-3 . TRBV6-2/TRBV6-3 .
TGCGCCAGCAGCTTGGTGGAGGGAAACGAGCAGTACTTC CASSLVEGNEQYF TRBJ2-7 . TRBV5-1 .
TGTGCCAGCAGCATCAGGACAGGGCAAGAGACCCAGTACTTC CASSIRTGQETQYF TRBJ2-5 TRBD1 TRBV7-2 .
TGTGCCAGCAGCGCTGGGGGGAAGGCTGAAGCTTTCTTT CASSAGGKAEAFF TRBJ1-1 . TRBV9 .
TGTGCCAGCAGCCAAGGACAGGGAGGCTACACCTTC CASSQGQGGYTF TRBJ1-2 TRBD1 TRBV3-1/TRBV3-2 .
TGCGCCAGCAGCAGCCCGGCAGGACTAGATGATGGCTACACCTTC CASSSPAGLDDGYTF TRBJ1-2 . TRBV5-1 .
TGTGCCAGTAGTATGGGGCAGGGCAGACACAATGAGCAGTTCTTC CASSMGQGRHNEQFF TRBJ2-1 . TRBV19 .
TGCGCCAGCAGTGACGGTCAGACTTTCAATGAGCAGTTCTTC CASSDGQTFNEQFF TRBJ2-1 . TRBV10-1 .
TGTGCCAGCAGTGAAGCGCCGGGAGACGAAGCTTTCTTT CASSEAPGDEAFF TRBJ1-1 . TRBV2 .
TGTGCCAGCAGAGACGGAATCCGGGACAGGGGTTTGCCCCAGCATTTT CASRDGIRDRGLPQHF TRBJ1-5 TRBD1 TRBV6-6 .
TGCGCCAGCAGGTCTAGTCTCTATGGCTACACCTTC CASRSSLYGYTF TRBJ1-2 . TRBV5-1 .
TGTGCCAGCAGCCCCAGGGTAGCGGGACAAGAGACCCAGTACTTC CASSPRVAGQETQYF TRBJ2-5 TRBD2 TRBV7-2 .
TGCAGTGCTAGTGATCGGGCTGGAAACACCATATATTTT CSASDRAGNTIYF TRBJ1-3 . TRBV20-1 .
TGTGCCAGCAGCGGCCGGGACTGGACGAACACCGGGGAGCTGTTTTTT CASSGRDWTNTGELFF TRBJ2-2 . TRBV13 .
TGTGCCAGCAGTGAAACATGGGCAGCGGGCTATGGCTACACCTTC CASSETWAAGYGYTF TRBJ1-2 . TRBV6-1 .
TGTGCCAGCAGTGAAACCTTGGGGCAGGGGGCCGGCTACACCTTC CASSETLGQGAGYTF TRBJ1-2 TRBD1 TRBV6-1 .
TGTGCCAGCAGCTCTAGCGGGATCTACAATGAGCAGTTCTTC CASSSSGIYNEQFF TRBJ2-1 TRBD2 TRBV7-9 .
TGTGCCAGCAGTTTAATAGCGGGGGGGGGCACAGATACGCAGTATTTT CASSLIAGGGTDTQYF TRBJ2-3 TRBD2 TRBV27 .
TGTGCCAGCAGTCCGGGACAGGGGTTGGCGAACACCGGGGAGCTGTTTTTT CASSPGQGLANTGELFF TRBJ2-2 TRBD1 TRBV27 .
TGTGCCAGCAGCTTGGGGCCTTCCGGGAACTATGGCTACACCTTC CASSLGPSGNYGYTF TRBJ1-2 . TRBV5-6 once
TGTGCCAGCTCACCCGTCACAGGGATTTCTGGAAACACCATATATTTT CASSPVTGISGNTIYF TRBJ1-3 . TRBV18 .